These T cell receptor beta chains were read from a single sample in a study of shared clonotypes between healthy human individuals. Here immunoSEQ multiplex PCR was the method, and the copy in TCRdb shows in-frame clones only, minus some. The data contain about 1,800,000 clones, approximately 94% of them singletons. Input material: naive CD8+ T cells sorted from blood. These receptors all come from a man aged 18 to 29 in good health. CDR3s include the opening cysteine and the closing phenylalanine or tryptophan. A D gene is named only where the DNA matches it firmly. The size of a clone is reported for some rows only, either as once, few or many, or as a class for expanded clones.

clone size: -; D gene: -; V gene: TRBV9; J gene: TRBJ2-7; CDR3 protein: CASSPRLVSYEQYF; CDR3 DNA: TGTGCCAGCAGCCCGAGACTAGTTTCCTACGAGCAGTACTTC
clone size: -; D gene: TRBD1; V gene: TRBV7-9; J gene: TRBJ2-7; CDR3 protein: CASSFGTGSEQYF; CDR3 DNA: TGTGCCAGCAGCTTTGGGACAGGAAGCGAGCAGTACTTC
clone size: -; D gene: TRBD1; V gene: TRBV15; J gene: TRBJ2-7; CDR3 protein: CATSSGQGAYEQYF; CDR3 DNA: TGTGCCACCAGCAGCGGACAGGGGGCCTACGAGCAGTACTTC
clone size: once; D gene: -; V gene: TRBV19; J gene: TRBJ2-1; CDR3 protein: CASSMVGIEQFF; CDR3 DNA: TGTGCCAGTAGTATGGTGGGGATTGAGCAGTTCTTC
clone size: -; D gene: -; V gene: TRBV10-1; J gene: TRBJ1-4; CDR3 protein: CASRKGLANEKLFF; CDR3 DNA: TGCGCCAGCAGAAAGGGGTTAGCTAATGAAAAACTGTTTTTT
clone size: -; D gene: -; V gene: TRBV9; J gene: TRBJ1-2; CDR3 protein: CASSGNSYGYTF; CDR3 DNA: TGTGCCAGCAGCGGGAACAGCTATGGCTACACCTTC
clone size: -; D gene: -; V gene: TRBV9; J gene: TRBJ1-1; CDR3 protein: CASSVAGDNTEAFF; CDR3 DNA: TGTGCCAGCAGCGTAGCTGGGGACAACACTGAAGCTTTCTTT
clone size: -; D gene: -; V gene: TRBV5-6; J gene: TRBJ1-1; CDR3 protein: CASSTLNTEAFF; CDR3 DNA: TGTGCCAGCAGCACTTTGAACACTGAAGCTTTCTTT
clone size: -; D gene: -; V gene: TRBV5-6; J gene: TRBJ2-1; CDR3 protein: CASSLLAPSYNEQFF; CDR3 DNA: TGTGCCAGCAGCTTGCTGGCACCCTCCTACAATGAGCAGTTCTTC
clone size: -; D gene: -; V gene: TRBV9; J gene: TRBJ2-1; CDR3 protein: CASSPSGGGYNEQFF; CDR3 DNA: TGTGCCAGCAGCCCCTCAGGGGGGGGCTACAATGAGCAGTTCTTC
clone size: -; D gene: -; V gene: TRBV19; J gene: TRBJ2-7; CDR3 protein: CASSISAGYEQYF; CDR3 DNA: TGTGCCAGTAGTATTTCTGCGGGCTACGAGCAGTACTTC
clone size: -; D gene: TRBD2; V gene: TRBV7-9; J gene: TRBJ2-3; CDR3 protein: CASSLSSGGFTDTQYF; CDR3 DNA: TGTGCCAGCAGCTTATCTAGCGGGGGGTTCACAGATACGCAGTATTTT
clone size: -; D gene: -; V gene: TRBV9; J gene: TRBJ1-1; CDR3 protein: CASSQGMNTEAFF; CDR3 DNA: TGTGCCAGCAGCCAGGGTATGAACACTGAAGCTTTCTTT
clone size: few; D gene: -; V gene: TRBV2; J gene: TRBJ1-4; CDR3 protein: CASSPREELFF; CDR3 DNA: TGTGCCAGCAGTCCCCGGGAAGAACTGTTTTTT
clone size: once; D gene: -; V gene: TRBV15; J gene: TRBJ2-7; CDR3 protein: CATSTETGEIEQYF; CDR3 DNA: TGTGCCACCAGCACCGAGACTGGAGAGATTGAGCAGTACTTC
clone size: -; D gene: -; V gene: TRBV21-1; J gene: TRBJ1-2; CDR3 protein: CASSKRQGLDHF; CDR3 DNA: TGTGCCAGCAGCAAACGACAGGGGCTTGATCACTTC
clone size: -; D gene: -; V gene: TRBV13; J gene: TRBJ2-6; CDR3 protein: CASSLLGAGSGANVLTF; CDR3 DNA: TGTGCCAGCAGCTTACTTGGGGCTGGCTCTGGGGCCAACGTCCTGACTTTC
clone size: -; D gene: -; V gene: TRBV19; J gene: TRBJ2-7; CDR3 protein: CASSISDGFEQYF; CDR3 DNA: TGTGCCAGTAGTATTTCCGACGGTTTTGAGCAGTACTTC
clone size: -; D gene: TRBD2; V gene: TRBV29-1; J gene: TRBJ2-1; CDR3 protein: CSVDSLAGDNEQFF; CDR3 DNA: TGCAGCGTTGACAGTCTAGCGGGAGACAATGAGCAGTTCTTC
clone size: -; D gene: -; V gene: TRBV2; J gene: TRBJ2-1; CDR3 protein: CASSTGGSWNEQFF; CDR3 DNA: TGTGCCAGCAGTACTGGCGGGTCCTGGAATGAGCAGTTCTTC
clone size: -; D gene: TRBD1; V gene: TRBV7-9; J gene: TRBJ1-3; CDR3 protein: CASSPTGSSGNTIYF; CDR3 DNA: TGTGCCAGCAGCCCGACAGGGAGCTCTGGAAACACCATATATTTT
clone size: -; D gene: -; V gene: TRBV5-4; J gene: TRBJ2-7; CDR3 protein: CASSSGFGAEQYF; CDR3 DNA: TGTGCCAGCAGCTCTGGCTTCGGGGCCGAGCAGTACTTC
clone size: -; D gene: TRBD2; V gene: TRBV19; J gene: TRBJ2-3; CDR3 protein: CASSLTSGRGTDTQYF; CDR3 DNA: TGTGCCAGTAGTTTGACTAGCGGGAGAGGCACAGATACGCAGTATTTT
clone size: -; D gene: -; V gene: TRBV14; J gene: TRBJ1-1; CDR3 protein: CASSRTGNLWNTEAFF; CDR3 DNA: TGTGCCAGCAGCCGAACAGGGAACCTCTGGAACACTGAAGCTTTCTTT
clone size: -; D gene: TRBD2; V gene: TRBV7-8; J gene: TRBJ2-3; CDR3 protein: CASSQPSGRDTQYF; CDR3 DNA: TGTGCCAGCAGCCAGCCTAGCGGGAGAGATACGCAGTATTTT
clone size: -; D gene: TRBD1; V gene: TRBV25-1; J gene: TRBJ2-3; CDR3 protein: CASSTGTGGDTQYF; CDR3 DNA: TGTGCCAGCAGTACCGGGACAGGGGGAGATACGCAGTATTTT
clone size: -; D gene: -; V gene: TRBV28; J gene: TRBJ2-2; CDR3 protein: CASSLESSTGELFF; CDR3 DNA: TGTGCCAGCAGTTTAGAGTCGAGTACCGGGGAGCTGTTTTTT
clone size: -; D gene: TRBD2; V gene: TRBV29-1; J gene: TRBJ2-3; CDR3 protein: CSVDTSGAGTDTQYF; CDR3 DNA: TGCAGCGTTGATACTAGCGGGGCGGGAACAGATACGCAGTATTTT
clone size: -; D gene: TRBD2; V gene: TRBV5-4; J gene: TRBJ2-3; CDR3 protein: CASRPLAGSTDTQYF; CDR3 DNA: TGTGCCAGCAGGCCCCTAGCGGGGAGCACAGATACGCAGTATTTT
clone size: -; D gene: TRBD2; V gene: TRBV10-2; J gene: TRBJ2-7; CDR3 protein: CASSEDSGSYEQYF; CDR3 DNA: TGCGCCAGCAGTGAGGATAGCGGGAGCTACGAGCAGTACTTC
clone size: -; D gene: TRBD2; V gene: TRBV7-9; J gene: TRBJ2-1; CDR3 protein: CASSSGTSGSINEQFF; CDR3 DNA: TGTGCCAGCAGCTCCGGGACTAGCGGGAGTATCAATGAGCAGTTCTTC
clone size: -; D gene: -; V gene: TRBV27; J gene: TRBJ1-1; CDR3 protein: CASSFGNLRAAFF; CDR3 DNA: TGTGCCAGCAGTTTTGGGAACCTAAGGGCGGCTTTCTTT
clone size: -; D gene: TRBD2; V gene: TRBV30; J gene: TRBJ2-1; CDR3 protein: CAWEAGGPRNEQFF; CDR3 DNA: TGTGCCTGGGAAGCGGGAGGGCCCCGCAATGAGCAGTTCTTC
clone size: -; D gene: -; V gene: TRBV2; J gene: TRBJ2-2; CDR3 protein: CASSTLGPTGELFF; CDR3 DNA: TGTGCCAGCAGCACGCTTGGGCCCACCGGGGAGCTGTTTTTT
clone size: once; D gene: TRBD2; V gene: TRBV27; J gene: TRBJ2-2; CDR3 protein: CASSWGLAGAVGELFF; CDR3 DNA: TGTGCCAGCAGTTGGGGACTAGCGGGAGCGGTCGGGGAGCTGTTTTTT
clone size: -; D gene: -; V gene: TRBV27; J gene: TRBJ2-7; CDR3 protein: CASSLDRTAEQYF; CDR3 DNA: TGTGCCAGCAGTTTAGACAGGACGGCCGAGCAGTACTTC